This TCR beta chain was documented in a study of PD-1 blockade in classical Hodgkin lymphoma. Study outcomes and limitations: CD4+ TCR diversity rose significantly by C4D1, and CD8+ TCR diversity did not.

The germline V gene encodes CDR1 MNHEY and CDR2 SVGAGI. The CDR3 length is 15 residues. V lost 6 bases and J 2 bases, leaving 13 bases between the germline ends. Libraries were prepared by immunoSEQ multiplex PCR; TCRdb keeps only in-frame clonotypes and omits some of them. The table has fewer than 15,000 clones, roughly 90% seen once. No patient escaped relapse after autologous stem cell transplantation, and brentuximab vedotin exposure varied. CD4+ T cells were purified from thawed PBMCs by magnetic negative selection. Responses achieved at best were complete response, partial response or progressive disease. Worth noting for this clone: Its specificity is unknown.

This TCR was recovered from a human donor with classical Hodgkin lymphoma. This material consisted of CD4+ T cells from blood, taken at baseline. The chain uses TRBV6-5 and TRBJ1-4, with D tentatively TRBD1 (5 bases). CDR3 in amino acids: CASRPGWETNEKLFF. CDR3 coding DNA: TGTGCCAGCAGACCAGGGTGGGAGACTAATGAAAAACTGTTTTTT.